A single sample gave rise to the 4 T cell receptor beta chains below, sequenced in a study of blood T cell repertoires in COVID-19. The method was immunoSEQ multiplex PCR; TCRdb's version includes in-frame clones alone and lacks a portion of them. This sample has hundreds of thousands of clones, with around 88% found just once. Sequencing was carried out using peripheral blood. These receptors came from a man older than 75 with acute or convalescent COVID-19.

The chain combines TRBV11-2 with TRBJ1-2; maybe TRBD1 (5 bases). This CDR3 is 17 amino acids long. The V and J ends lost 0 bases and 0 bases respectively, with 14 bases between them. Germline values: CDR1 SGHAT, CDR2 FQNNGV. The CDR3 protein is CASSLDKSGGANYGYTF. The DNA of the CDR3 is TGTGCCAGCAGCTTAGATAAGTCGGGAGGGGCTAACTATGGCTACACCTTC.

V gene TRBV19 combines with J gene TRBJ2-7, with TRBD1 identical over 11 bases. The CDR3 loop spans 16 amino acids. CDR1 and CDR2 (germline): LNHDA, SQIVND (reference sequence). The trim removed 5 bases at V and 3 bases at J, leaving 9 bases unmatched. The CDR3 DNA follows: TGTGCCAGTAGTCCGGCGGGACAGGGGGACAACTACGAGCAGTACTTC. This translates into CASSPAGQGDNYEQYF.

CDR3 DNA: TGTGCCAGCAGCTCACGACGGGGCTACAATGAGCAGTTCTTC. It codes for CASSSRRGYNEQFF. V usage is TRBV7-2 and J usage is TRBJ2-1, with a possible D match to TRBD2 (5 bases). The CDR3 consists of 14 residues. V was clipped by 4 bases and J by 3 bases, with 10 bases between them. Germline CDR1 is SGHTA and CDR2 is FQGNSA.

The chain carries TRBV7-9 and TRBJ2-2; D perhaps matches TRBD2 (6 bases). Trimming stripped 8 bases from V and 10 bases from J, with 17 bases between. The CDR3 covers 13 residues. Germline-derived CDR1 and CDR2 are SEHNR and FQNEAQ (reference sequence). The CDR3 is CASRAGGSEELFF. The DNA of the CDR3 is TGTGCCAGCCGAGCGGGCGGTTCAGAGGAGCTGTTTTTT.